Listed below are T cell receptor beta chains from one sample, sequenced in a study of vaccination effects on CD4 cells after COVID-19. These receptors are not linked to any known antigen. Sequenced by immunoSEQ multiplex PCR; TCRdb stores in-frame clones only, minus some. The data contain roughly 61,000 clones, about four fifths of them seen just once; the ten biggest clones take up under 3%. Sequenced here: CD4+ T cells from PBMCs cultured with HCoV-229E spike peptides, sampled before COVID-19 vaccination. Receptors were obtained from a human donor who received a COVID-19 vaccine. Each CDR3 is given with its conserved first and last residue. D genes are given only for firm matches. Size tells how often a clone was seen (once, few, many) or the class of an expanded clone, and some rows leave it out.

V	size	J	D	DNA	CDR3
TRBV19	.	TRBJ1-5	.	TGTGCCAGTAGTGGGGAAGGGGCGAGTCAGCCCCAGCATTTT	CASSGEGASQPQHF
TRBV10-2	.	TRBJ1-5	.	TGCGCCAGCAGTGAACCGGGCGGTAGGGTATATAGCAATCAGCCCCAGCATTTT	CASSEPGGRVYSNQPQHF
TRBV6-5	.	TRBJ1-5	.	TGTGCCAGCGCATCCGTCCCAGGGATTAACAAGCCCCAGCATTTT	CASASVPGINKPQHF
TRBV5-5	.	TRBJ2-5	.	TGTGCCAGCAGCTCATCACCAAGGCCCACGTACTTC	CASSSSPRPTYF
TRBV7-9	.	TRBJ2-5	.	TGTGCCAGCAGCCCCCGGGACATTCAAGAGACCCAGTACTTC	CASSPRDIQETQYF
TRBV5-1	.	TRBJ1-4	.	TGCGCCAGCAGCTTGGTAGGGGTTCCGGGTGGTAATGAAAAACTGTTTTTT	CASSLVGVPGGNEKLFF
TRBV24-1	.	TRBJ2-3	.	TGTGCCACCAGTGACCTCAAGACAGGCACAGATACGCAGTATTTT	CATSDLKTGTDTQYF
TRBV28	few	TRBJ2-2	TRBD1	TGTGCCAGCAGGGGGCCGGGACAGGGATCGGGGGAGCTGTTTTTT	CASRGPGQGSGELFF
TRBV10-3	.	TRBJ1-2	.	TGTGCCATCAGTGAGTCGCCGGAGAACTATGGCTACACCTTC	CAISESPENYGYTF
TRBV28	.	TRBJ2-3	.	TGTGCCAGCGCCGGAGTCGGGGCCACGGGCACAGATACGCAGTATTTT	CASAGVGATGTDTQYF
TRBV18	.	TRBJ2-3	.	TGTGCCAGCTCACCACGTTTCGCCGGGAGCACAGATACGCAGTATTTT	CASSPRFAGSTDTQYF
TRBV10-3	.	TRBJ2-2	.	TGTGCCATCAGTGACCCTTCAGGGGTCGTTAACACCGGGGAGCTGTTTTTT	CAISDPSGVVNTGELFF
TRBV5-6	once	TRBJ2-5	TRBD1	TGTGCCAGCAGCTTGGGCCTTAACCTACAGGGGGCCGAGACCCAGTACTTC	CASSLGLNLQGAETQYF
TRBV10-3	.	TRBJ2-2	TRBD1	TGTGCCATCAGTTCGGACAGGGCGTGGGGTATACCTGGGGGTACCGGGGAGCTGTTTTTT	CAISSDRAWGIPGGTGELFF
TRBV14	.	TRBJ2-1	TRBD1	TGTGCCAGCAGTCTGTACCGGACAGGGGGCTACAATGAGCAGTTCTTC	CASSLYRTGGYNEQFF
TRBV6-1	.	TRBJ1-2	.	TGTGCCAGCAGTGAAGCGCTTAACCAGCTCTATGGCTACACCTTC	CASSEALNQLYGYTF
TRBV20-1	.	TRBJ2-5	.	TGCAGTGCGAGAGAGCAAGAGACCCAGTACTTC	CSAREQETQYF
TRBV21-1	.	TRBJ1-2	.	TGTGCCAGCAGCAAAGGACAGGGGGTTGGCTACACCTTC	CASSKGQGVGYTF
TRBV6-5	.	TRBJ1-2	.	TGTGCCAGCATCCGCGAAGTTAATGGCTACACCTTC	CASIREVNGYTF
TRBV6-2/TRBV6-3	few	TRBJ1-1	.	TGTGCCAGCAGTTACTGGGGGGCCCCAATGAACACTGAAGCTTTCTTT	CASSYWGAPMNTEAFF
TRBV19	.	TRBJ1-2	TRBD1	TGTGCCAGTAGCGGGACAGACCCTAGGTATGGCTACACCTTC	CASSGTDPRYGYTF
TRBV5-1	few	TRBJ1-5	.	TGCGCCAGCAGCTTGGAGGCGGGGAATCAGCCCCAGCATTTT	CASSLEAGNQPQHF